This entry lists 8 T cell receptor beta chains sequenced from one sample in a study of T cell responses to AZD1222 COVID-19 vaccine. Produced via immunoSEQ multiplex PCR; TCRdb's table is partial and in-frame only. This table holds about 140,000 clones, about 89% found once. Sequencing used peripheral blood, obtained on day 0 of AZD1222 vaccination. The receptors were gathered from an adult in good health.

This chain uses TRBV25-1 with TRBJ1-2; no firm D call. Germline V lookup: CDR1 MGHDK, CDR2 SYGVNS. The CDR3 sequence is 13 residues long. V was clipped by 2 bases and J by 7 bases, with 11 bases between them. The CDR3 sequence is CASSEAVMAGYTF. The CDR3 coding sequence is TGTGCCAGCAGTGAAGCCGTAATGGCTGGCTACACCTTC.

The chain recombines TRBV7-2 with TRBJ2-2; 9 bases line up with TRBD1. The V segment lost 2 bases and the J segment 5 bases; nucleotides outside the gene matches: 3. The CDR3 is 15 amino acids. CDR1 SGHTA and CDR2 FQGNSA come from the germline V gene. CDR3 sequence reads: CASSLLTGGTGELFF. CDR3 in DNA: TGTGCCAGCAGCTTACTGACAGGGGGAACCGGGGAGCTGTTTTTT.

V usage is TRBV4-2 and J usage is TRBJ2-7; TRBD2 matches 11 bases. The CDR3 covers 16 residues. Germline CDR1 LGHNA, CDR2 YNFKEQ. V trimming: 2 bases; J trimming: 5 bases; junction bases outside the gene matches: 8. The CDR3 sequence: CASSQLAGGSWDEQYF. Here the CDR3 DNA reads TGTGCCAGCAGCCAACTAGCGGGGGGATCTTGGGACGAGCAGTACTTC.

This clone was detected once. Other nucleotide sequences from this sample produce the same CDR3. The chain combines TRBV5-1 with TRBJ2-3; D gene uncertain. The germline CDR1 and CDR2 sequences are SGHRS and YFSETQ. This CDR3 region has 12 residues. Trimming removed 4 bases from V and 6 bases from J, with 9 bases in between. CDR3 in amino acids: CASSLESDTQYF. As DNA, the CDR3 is TGCGCCAGCAGCCTCGAATCTGATACGCAGTATTTT.

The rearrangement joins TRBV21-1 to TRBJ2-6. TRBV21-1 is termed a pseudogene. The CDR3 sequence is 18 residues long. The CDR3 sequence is CASTPPPGREYGANVLTF. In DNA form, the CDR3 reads TGTGCCAGCACCCCTCCCCCGGGCAGGGAGTATGGGGCCAACGTCCTGACTTTC.

The CDR3 DNA sequence: TGCGCCAGCAGCCAAGATTTAACTAGCGGGACCTATGAGCAGTTCTTC. It codes for CASSQDLTSGTYEQFF. V usage is TRBV4-3 and J usage is TRBJ2-1; 10 bases fit TRBD2. The V and J ends lost 0 bases and 8 bases, in that order; junction bases with no gene match: 7. Germline V gene sequence: CDR1 LGHNA, CDR2 YSLEER. There are 16 residues in the CDR3.

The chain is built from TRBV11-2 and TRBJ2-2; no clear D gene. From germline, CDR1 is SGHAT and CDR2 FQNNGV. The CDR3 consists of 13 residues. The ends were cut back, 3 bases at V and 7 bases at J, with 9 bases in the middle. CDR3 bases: TGTGCCAGCAGCTTTGTCCTACTCGGGGAGCTGTTTTTT. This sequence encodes CASSFVLLGELFF.

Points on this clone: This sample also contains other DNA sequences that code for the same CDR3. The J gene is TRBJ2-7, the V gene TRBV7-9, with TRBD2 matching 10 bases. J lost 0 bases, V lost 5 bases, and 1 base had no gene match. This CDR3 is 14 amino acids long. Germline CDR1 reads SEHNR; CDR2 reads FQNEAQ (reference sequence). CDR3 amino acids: CASSPSGSSYEQYF. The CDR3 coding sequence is TGTGCCAGCAGCCCTAGCGGGAGCTCCTACGAGCAGTACTTC.